One sample yielded the 20 T cell receptor beta chains listed below, sequenced in a study of T cells expressing NK-cell markers. Reanalyzing the 5' RACE reads, TCRdb keeps one entry per CDR3 protein, without DNA. The sample includes hundreds of thousands of distinct CDR3 sequences. What was sequenced was blood T cells: a sorted CD56 or NKG2C T cell subset, CD4+ or CD8+ T cells, or bulk PBMC T cells (not recorded which). The source is a man in his late teens or twenties in good health.

V is TRBV5-1 and J is TRBJ2-5; TCRdb selects TRBD2, and the lack of DNA leaves this call unchecked. CDR1 and CDR2 from the germline V gene are SGHRS and YFSETQ. The CDR3 runs 16 residues. CDR3: CASSLEGSRGRETQYF. The full variable domain, in which reference TRBV5-1 and TRBJ2-5 provide the parts outside the CDR3, is KAGVTQTPRYLIKTRGQQVTLSCSPISGHRSVSWYQQTPGQGLQFLFEYFSETQRNKGNFPGRFSGRQFSNSRSEMNVSTLELGDSALYLCASSLEGSRGRETQYFGPGTRLLVL.

The rearrangement uses TRBV6-5 and TRBJ1-6. This CDR3 has 17 residues. Germline CDR1 reads MNHEY; CDR2 reads SVGAGI. CDR3 sequence reads: CASSYEGSSSYNSPLHF.

The V call is TRBV29-1, the J call TRBJ1-1. Germline CDR1 SQVTM, CDR2 ANQGSEA. CDR3 length: 12 residues. CDR3 region: CSAETGDTEAFF.

The chain links TRBV27 to TRBJ1-5. Germline lookup yields CDR1 MNHEY and CDR2 SMNVEV (reference sequence). The CDR3 contains 15 residues. The CDR3 protein is CASAWSGDSNQPQHF.

The chain uses TRBV12-3 or TRBV12-4 and TRBJ2-2; TCRdb lists TRBD1, though no DNA is available to test this call. The CDR3 has 18 amino acids. CDR3 sequence: CASSPNIRDRGRTGELFF.

The rearrangement uses TRBV20-1 and TRBJ2-1. Germline V CDR1 and CDR2: DFQATT, SNEGSKA (reference sequence). The CDR3 has 14 residues. The CDR3: CSAEGRRANNEQFF.

V gene TRBV12-3 or TRBV12-4 combines with J gene TRBJ1-2; the TCRdb call, TRBD1, lacks DNA for checking. The CDR3 totals 17 residues. The CDR3 protein is CASSPQIQGLGAYGYTF.

V usage is TRBV12-3 or TRBV12-4 and J usage is TRBJ2-1; TCRdb proposes TRBD2, but this gene call is untestable without DNA. The CDR3 is 18 residues long. The chain's CDR3 is CASSRTSGRGPIYGEQFF.

V is TRBV27 and J is TRBJ2-7; TCRdb designates TRBD1, a call that cannot be tested without DNA. CDR1 and CDR2 from the germline V gene are MNHEY and SMNVEV (reference sequence). The CDR3 contains 17 residues. The CDR3 sequence: CASSLFRLGQGPHEQYF.

The CDR3 reads CATSDDKFPNIQYF. V and J are TRBV24-1 and TRBJ2-4. This CDR3 is 14 amino acids long. Germline V gene lookup returns CDR1 KGHDR and CDR2 SFDVKD.

The rearrangement uses TRBV28 and TRBJ2-1; TCRdb's D call of TRBD1 is untestable without DNA. The CDR3 is 14 amino acids. Germline V gene data show CDR1 as MDHEN and CDR2 as SYDVKM. Here the CDR3 reads CASSPGQRRDEQFF.

The rearrangement uses TRBV2 and TRBJ2-1; TCRdb gives TRBD1 as the D gene, but with no DNA this cannot be confirmed. From germline, CDR1 is SNHLY and CDR2 FYNNEI. The CDR3 spans 15 residues. Here the CDR3 reads CASSGPTTGDNEQFF.

The rearrangement joins TRBV29-1 to TRBJ1-1. The germline CDR1 and CDR2 sequences are SQVTM and ANQGSEA. The length of the CDR3 is 13 residues. The CDR3 sequence: CSVGRAGNTEAFF.

The chain couples TRBV4-2 to TRBJ2-1; without DNA, the TCRdb call of TRBD2 cannot be checked. This CDR3 is built from 18 residues. Germline V CDR1 and CDR2: LGHNA, YNFKEQ. This CDR3 reads CASSLRLAGGPNYNEQFF.

The genes are TRBV21-1 and TRBJ1-1; no DNA is available, so the TRBD1 call from TCRdb remains unchecked. TRBV21-1 is noted as a pseudogene. The CDR3 is 16 amino acids. CDR3 loop: CASSEKRPGPNTEAFF.

V and J are TRBV3-1 and TRBJ2-5; no DNA is available, so the TRBD1 call from TCRdb remains unchecked. The V gene's germline CDR1 is LGHDT and CDR2 YNNKEL (reference sequence). The CDR3 loop spans 14 amino acids. This chain's CDR3 is CASSQPGGRGTQYF.

The V and J genes are TRBV20-1 and TRBJ2-5; TCRdb's D gene call, TRBD1, goes unchecked for lack of DNA. CDR3 length: 14 residues. The germline gives CDR1 DFQATT, CDR2 SNEGSKA (reference sequence). CDR3 amino acids: CSARGAGGLETQYF.

The chain links TRBV15 to TRBJ2-1. Germline V CDR1 and CDR2: LNHNV, YYDKDF (reference sequence). The CDR3 covers 16 residues. Here the CDR3 reads CATSRESGNFYNEQFF.

This chain uses TRBV24-1 with TRBJ2-2. Germline CDR1 reads KGHDR; CDR2 reads SFDVKD. The CDR3 covers 15 residues. The CDR3 here is CATSDGSTHTGELFF.

V is TRBV7-2 and J is TRBJ2-5; TCRdb designates TRBD1, a call that cannot be tested without DNA. This CDR3 has 15 residues. CDR1 is SGHTA and CDR2 is FQGNSA in the germline V gene. The CDR3 sequence: CASSLVVGQGETQYF.